This TCR beta chain was recovered during a study of cytomegalovirus exposure and HLA in healthy donors. About the research overall: Approximately 190 million T cells yielded some 120 million unique TCR beta sequences in earlier analysis. General study points: It was only CMV serostatus that was available as immune exposure information.

In germline, CDR1 is SGHNT, CDR2 YENEEA. The CDR3 sequence is 14 residues long. The junction had 5 bases not matched to a gene; V was cut back by 4 bases and J by 5 bases. To note about this clone: Antigen unknown.

The PCR employed 60 Vbeta primers together with 13 Jbeta primers. The table came from immunoSEQ multiplex PCR; TCRdb's copy has only in-frame clones and leaves some out. The table has about 200,000 clones, 60% to 85% seen once. This receptor was obtained from a girl aged 10 to 17 in good health and CMV-seropositive. This chain joins TRBV11-3 and TRBJ2-5; 9 bases agree with TRBD2. The specimen sequenced was PBMCs. Here the CDR3 DNA reads TGTGCCAGCAGCTGGCGGGGGGGCCGTGAGACCCAGTACTTC. Protein: CASSWRGGRETQYF.